Here is one T cell receptor (beta chain) with its context. This clonotype was counted at least ten times. No antigen is known for it. Per-base quality was not reported, and no clone a single base away is much larger than it. A case-control design nested within a healthcare worker cohort in London, UK, was used, with weekly nasopharyngeal swab PCR tests and blood sampling performed. Healthcare workers were recruited during the week of the UK lockdown, between 23 and 31 March 2020, and followed weekly for up to 16 weeks. The data were taken from a study of early T cells in non-severe SARS-CoV-2 infection (dated by TCRdb to 2020 to 2023). Context from the whole study: Because TCR sequencing was done on bulk RNA from unsorted whole blood, the alpha and beta chains could not be paired. What the authors observed across the whole study: VDJdb matching was skewed toward anti-spike CD8 responses and likely underestimated virus-specific expansions by missing private and CD4 specificities.

The library was made by 5' RACE. Sequenced on a NextSeq 500. To correct for sequencing error and PCR bias, the TCR library protocol tagged individual cDNA molecules with unique molecular identifiers. Sequencing covered both TCR alpha and beta chains, and within each sample the abundances of alpha and beta sequences were tightly co-correlated. Per the original workflow: V gene, J gene and CDR3 annotation of TCR sequences was performed with Decombinator V4. Expanded TCRs were defined as changing significantly between any two time points under a Poisson model with p below 0.0001. Abundances of TCRs were expressed as counts per million after normalisation to the total number of TCRs sequenced in each sample. MAIT TCRs were defined by TRAV1-2 paired with TRAJ12, TRAJ20 or TRAJ33, and iNKT TCRs by TRAV10 paired with TRAJ18. VDJdb, accessed 1 November 2021, was searched for CMV, EBV and SARS-CoV-2 annotated TCRs, with TCRs annotated for multiple antigens excluded. The public sequencing data were trimmed at Q25 with fastp and processed into clonotypes with MiXCR by TCRdb, which kept only in-frame beta chains. Here each entry gathers all rows of one CDR3 protein and keeps the most common genes and DNA. The V and J calls come from TCRdb's annotation, not from the publication. Within this sample are 80,000 to 100,000 distinct CDR3 sequences, with around an eighth of them counted one time only. The ten most abundant clones make up over 6.5% of the sample.

Its CDR3 holds 17 amino acids, cysteine through phenylalanine. The retained sequence is limited to the CDR3, 51 bases, with the frame set at the first base. The V end gives up 6 bases and the J end 7 bases, leaving 16 bases in the junction not matched to a gene. The chain employs TRBV12-3 or TRBV12-4 and TRBJ2-1; the central 9 bases match TRBD2. The TCR was taken from an adult who was a healthcare worker with PCR-confirmed SARS-CoV-2 infection or an uninfected control (not recorded which). Sequencing input: whole blood. The sequence in DNA is TGTGCCAGCAGCCCTCTCCCCAGGCGGGAGGGCCAGAATGAGCAGTTCTTC. Protein translation: CASSPLPRREGQNEQFF.